The clone carrying this T cell receptor beta chain was picked up a small number of times. No antigen is known for it. The CDR3 is made up of 16 amino acids. The germline V gene encodes CDR1 MDHEN and CDR2 SYDVKM. Trimming at V came to 7 bases and at J to 4 bases, leaving 11 bases not matched to a gene. These data belong to a study of response to subunit inactivated influenza vaccine. The study, taken as a whole, reports: With each seasonal influenza vaccination, the authors suggested, few new T cells are recruited.

From the RT-PCR reads, TCRdb called clonotypes with MiXCR, one entry per CDR3 protein. Among some 800,000 distinct CDR3 sequences listed, about 20% were seen once. This receptor was identified in a man aged 50-60 years who received an inactivated influenza vaccine. The sequenced sample was PBMCs from blood, obtained 5 to 6 days after vaccination. The chain carries TRBV28 and TRBJ2-3, with 10 bases lining up with TRBD2. The CDR3 sequence is CASTLSGRASPDTQYF. CDR3 nucleotide sequence: TGTGCCAGCACCCTGAGCGGGAGGGCCTCTCCAGATACGCAGTATTTT.